This T cell receptor (beta chain) was sequenced in a study of blood T cell repertoires in COVID-19. The overall study: From the United States, Italy and Spain came samples of acute and convalescent COVID-19. The cDNA or gDNA used as material had been derived from T cells, B-cell-depleted T cells, or PBMCs.

Authors' methods: Amplification of reference gene primers provided the estimated nucleated cell counts. TCRdb's copy holds only in-frame clones and misses some; the assay was immunoSEQ multiplex PCR. Clone size and the V and J calls come from that table; the DNA yielded D and trimming. The sample consists of 60,000 to 85,000 clones, around 74% of them appearing once. Sequenced material: peripheral blood. This receptor was identified in a man between 70 and 80 years old with acute or convalescent COVID-19.

The DNA of the CDR3 is TGTGCCAGCAGCTTAGGGCCCGGACAGGGCCAGGACGAGCAGTACTTC. It is translated as CASSLGPGQGQDEQYF. This chain uses TRBV7-2 with TRBJ2-7; 8 bases agree with TRBD1. The trim removed 1 base at V and 5 bases at J, leaving 10 bases unmatched. The germline V gene encodes CDR1 SGHTA and CDR2 FQGNSA. The CDR3 loop spans 16 amino acids.